The present T cell receptor beta chain was sequenced within a study of T cell responses to AZD1222 COVID-19 vaccine. Across the whole study: Investigators merged groups given second doses at roughly 4 or roughly 12 weeks.

Clones were sequenced by immunoSEQ multiplex PCR, and TCRdb holds only the in-frame ones, with some missing. This sample has roughly 71,000 clones; about 85% occur once, and the top ten carry roughly 22%. As concerns this clone: Antigen: not known.

Study conclusions and caveats: Regions left unmutated in variants are reportedly the target of nearly half of spike-specific TCRs.

The V and J ends lost 1 base and 1 base respectively, with 8 bases between them. The germline V gene encodes CDR1 SGHRS and CDR2 YFSETQ. This CDR3 has 14 residues. The receptor comes from an adult in good health. The sequencing used peripheral blood, collected on day 0 of AZD1222 vaccination. This chain uses TRBV5-1 with TRBJ1-1; D perhaps matches TRBD1 (5 bases). CDR3 amino acids: CASSLSGRNTEAFF. The DNA of the CDR3 is TGCGCCAGCAGCTTGTCAGGGAGGAACACTGAAGCTTTCTTT.